These T cell receptor beta chains were read from a single sample in a study of radiotherapy plus CTLA-4 blockade in lung cancer. Some clones are missing from TCRdb's copy, which holds only in-frame ones; the method was immunoSEQ multiplex PCR. The table has about 99,000 clones, about 91% seen once. This material consisted of peripheral blood, taken from a patient treated with radiotherapy plus ipilimumab. Source of these receptors: a human donor with non-small cell lung cancer that progressed on radiotherapy plus ipilimumab. CDR3s include the opening cysteine and the closing phenylalanine or tryptophan. The order of the fields is J gene, D gene, V gene, clone size, CDR3 protein, CDR3 DNA. The D gene is left open where the match is weak. Size tells how often a clone was seen (once, few, many) or the class of an expanded clone, and some rows leave it out.

j_gene: TRBJ2-5; d_gene: TRBD1; v_gene: TRBV2; abundance: -; CDR3aa: CASSEPTGIVETQYF; CDR3nt: TGTGCCAGCAGTGAACCGACAGGGATTGTAGAGACCCAGTACTTC
j_gene: TRBJ2-2; d_gene: -; v_gene: TRBV10-3; abundance: -; CDR3aa: CAINGGLVAGSTGELFF; CDR3nt: TGTGCCATCAACGGCGGGCTAGTGGCGGGCAGCACCGGGGAGCTGTTTTTT
j_gene: TRBJ1-2; d_gene: -; v_gene: TRBV30; abundance: -; CDR3aa: CAWSPGDGYTF; CDR3nt: TGTGCCTGGAGTCCGGGGGATGGCTACACCTTC
j_gene: TRBJ1-1; d_gene: -; v_gene: TRBV6-4; abundance: few; CDR3aa: CASSDLGRGTEAFF; CDR3nt: TGTGCCAGCAGTGACCTGGGGCGGGGCACTGAAGCTTTCTTT
j_gene: TRBJ2-7; d_gene: -; v_gene: TRBV5-6; abundance: once; CDR3aa: CASSLSGPSYEQYF; CDR3nt: TGTGCCAGCAGCTTGAGCGGCCCCTCCTACGAGCAGTACTTC
j_gene: TRBJ2-7; d_gene: TRBD1; v_gene: TRBV6-1; abundance: -; CDR3aa: CASSVQGAYEQYF; CDR3nt: TGTGCCAGCAGTGTCCAGGGGGCCTACGAGCAGTACTTC
j_gene: TRBJ2-1; d_gene: TRBD2; v_gene: TRBV5-4; abundance: once; CDR3aa: CASSLVAGGYNEQFF; CDR3nt: TGTGCCAGCAGCTTGGTTGCGGGAGGCTACAATGAGCAGTTCTTC
j_gene: TRBJ2-3; d_gene: -; v_gene: TRBV27; abundance: -; CDR3aa: CASSSAGNPTDTQYF; CDR3nt: TGTGCCAGCAGTTCTGCGGGGAACCCCACAGATACGCAGTATTTT
j_gene: TRBJ1-5; d_gene: -; v_gene: TRBV9; abundance: -; CDR3aa: CASSVGVGSNQPQHF; CDR3nt: TGTGCCAGCAGCGTAGGTGTTGGAAGCAATCAGCCCCAGCATTTT
j_gene: TRBJ2-5; d_gene: -; v_gene: TRBV28; abundance: -; CDR3aa: CASRPEIQETQYF; CDR3nt: TGTGCCAGCAGACCTGAAATCCAAGAGACCCAGTACTTC
j_gene: TRBJ2-1; d_gene: -; v_gene: TRBV4-1; abundance: few; CDR3aa: CASSQGLDNEQFF; CDR3nt: TGCGCCAGCAGCCAAGGACTAGATAATGAGCAGTTCTTC
j_gene: TRBJ2-3; d_gene: -; v_gene: TRBV6-5; abundance: -; CDR3aa: CASSFTGELADTQYF; CDR3nt: TGTGCCAGCAGTTTTACGGGAGAGCTCGCAGATACGCAGTATTTT
j_gene: TRBJ1-1; d_gene: -; v_gene: TRBV29-1; abundance: -; CDR3aa: CSVVRDQVSEAFF; CDR3nt: TGCAGCGTTGTCCGAGATCAGGTCTCTGAAGCTTTCTTT
j_gene: TRBJ2-2; d_gene: TRBD2; v_gene: TRBV7-8; abundance: -; CDR3aa: CASSLALAGRTGELFF; CDR3nt: TGTGCCAGCAGCTTAGCGCTAGCGGGTCGCACCGGGGAGCTGTTTTTT
j_gene: TRBJ2-3; d_gene: -; v_gene: TRBV18; abundance: -; CDR3aa: CASSPGADTQYF; CDR3nt: TGTGCCAGCTCACCTGGAGCAGATACGCAGTATTTT
j_gene: TRBJ2-4; d_gene: -; v_gene: TRBV2; abundance: -; CDR3aa: CASSDMPQKSGRYF; CDR3nt: TGTGCCAGCAGTGACATGCCACAGAAAAGCGGTCGGTACTTC
j_gene: TRBJ2-1; d_gene: TRBD1; v_gene: TRBV6-1; abundance: -; CDR3aa: CASILRDRGHNEQFF; CDR3nt: TGTGCCAGCATTCTCCGGGACAGGGGTCACAATGAGCAGTTCTTC
j_gene: TRBJ2-7; d_gene: -; v_gene: TRBV11-2; abundance: -; CDR3aa: CASSLYNYEQYF; CDR3nt: TGTGCCAGCAGCTTATACAACTACGAGCAGTACTTC
j_gene: TRBJ2-5; d_gene: TRBD2; v_gene: TRBV2; abundance: -; CDR3aa: CAQTSGTEETQYF; CDR3nt: TGTGCGCAGACTAGCGGGACAGAAGAGACCCAGTACTTC
j_gene: TRBJ2-6; d_gene: -; v_gene: TRBV29-1; abundance: -; CDR3aa: CSALPPGANVLTF; CDR3nt: TGCAGCGCCCTCCCTCCTGGGGCCAACGTCCTGACTTTC
j_gene: TRBJ1-5; d_gene: -; v_gene: TRBV7-6; abundance: -; CDR3aa: CASSLGPLSNQPQHF; CDR3nt: TGTGCCAGCAGCTTGGGACCGTTAAGCAATCAGCCCCAGCATTTT
j_gene: TRBJ2-5; d_gene: -; v_gene: TRBV7-8; abundance: once; CDR3aa: CASSLSGTQETQYF; CDR3nt: TGTGCCAGCAGCTTATCAGGGACACAAGAGACCCAGTACTTC
j_gene: TRBJ2-3; d_gene: -; v_gene: TRBV5-1; abundance: -; CDR3aa: CASSETTSDTQYF; CDR3nt: TGCGCCAGCAGCGAGACTACTTCAGATACGCAGTATTTT
j_gene: TRBJ2-3; d_gene: -; v_gene: TRBV10-2; abundance: -; CDR3aa: CASSESTWGGADTDTQYF; CDR3nt: TGCGCCAGCAGTGAGTCGACTTGGGGGGGCGCAGACACAGATACGCAGTATTTT
j_gene: TRBJ2-1; d_gene: TRBD2; v_gene: TRBV11-3; abundance: -; CDR3aa: CASSKGLAGAQVRFF; CDR3nt: TGTGCCAGCAGTAAGGGACTAGCGGGCGCCCAGGTACGGTTCTTC
j_gene: TRBJ2-2; d_gene: -; v_gene: TRBV5-1; abundance: once; CDR3aa: CASSPVRTGELFF; CDR3nt: TGCGCCAGCAGCCCGGTCCGGACCGGGGAGCTGTTTTTT
j_gene: TRBJ1-2; d_gene: TRBD1; v_gene: TRBV6-5; abundance: -; CDR3aa: CASSYTGTGGRDGYTF; CDR3nt: TGTGCCAGCAGTTACACCGGGACAGGGGGCAGGGATGGCTACACCTTC
j_gene: TRBJ1-4; d_gene: TRBD1; v_gene: TRBV9; abundance: -; CDR3aa: CASSVEGQVNEKLFF; CDR3nt: TGTGCCAGCAGCGTAGAAGGACAGGTTAATGAAAAACTGTTTTTT
j_gene: TRBJ2-1; d_gene: TRBD2; v_gene: TRBV2; abundance: -; CDR3aa: CASSEAVRESGKRFF; CDR3nt: TGTGCCAGCAGTGAAGCGGTCAGGGAAAGCGGGAAAAGGTTCTTC
j_gene: TRBJ1-4; d_gene: TRBD1; v_gene: TRBV7-8; abundance: once; CDR3aa: CASSGGQADNEKLFF; CDR3nt: TGTGCCAGCAGCGGGGGACAGGCGGATAATGAAAAACTGTTTTTT
j_gene: TRBJ2-7; d_gene: -; v_gene: TRBV7-9; abundance: -; CDR3aa: CARVGGPVRKNEQYF; CDR3nt: TGTGCCAGAGTTGGTGGGCCGGTGAGAAAAAACGAGCAGTACTTC
j_gene: TRBJ1-2; d_gene: TRBD1; v_gene: TRBV6-5; abundance: once; CDR3aa: CASNLRDRAPYGYTF; CDR3nt: TGTGCCAGCAACCTTCGCGACAGGGCTCCCTATGGCTACACCTTC
j_gene: TRBJ1-5; d_gene: -; v_gene: TRBV7-2; abundance: -; CDR3aa: CASSLGRNNQPQHF; CDR3nt: TGTGCCAGCAGCTTAGGACGGAATAATCAGCCCCAGCATTTT
j_gene: TRBJ2-1; d_gene: TRBD2; v_gene: TRBV6-5; abundance: -; CDR3aa: CASSPQRGRNNEQFF; CDR3nt: TGTGCCAGCAGTCCTCAGCGGGGACGAAACAATGAGCAGTTCTTC
j_gene: TRBJ2-1; d_gene: TRBD1; v_gene: TRBV9; abundance: -; CDR3aa: CASSSHGTGGLDEQFF; CDR3nt: TGTGCCAGCTCTTCGCACGGGACAGGGGGTTTGGATGAGCAGTTCTTC
j_gene: TRBJ2-5; d_gene: -; v_gene: TRBV9; abundance: once; CDR3aa: CASSWGDWKETQYF; CDR3nt: TGTGCCAGCAGTTGGGGAGACTGGAAAGAGACCCAGTACTTC
j_gene: TRBJ1-1; d_gene: -; v_gene: TRBV25-1; abundance: few; CDR3aa: CASMQGGGFTEAFF; CDR3nt: TGTGCCAGCATGCAAGGTGGGGGTTTCACTGAAGCTTTCTTT
j_gene: TRBJ2-2; d_gene: -; v_gene: TRBV7-3; abundance: -; CDR3aa: CASSPGTNTGELFF; CDR3nt: TGTGCCAGCAGCCCGGGAACGAACACCGGGGAGCTGTTTTTT
j_gene: TRBJ1-1; d_gene: -; v_gene: TRBV18; abundance: -; CDR3aa: CASSKDRGLNTEAFF; CDR3nt: TGTGCCAGCTCAAAGGACAGAGGCTTGAACACTGAAGCTTTCTTT
j_gene: TRBJ2-3; d_gene: -; v_gene: TRBV9; abundance: -; CDR3aa: CASSVTGPDTQYF; CDR3nt: TGTGCCAGCAGCGTAACAGGCCCAGATACGCAGTATTTT
j_gene: TRBJ2-2; d_gene: TRBD1; v_gene: TRBV6-1; abundance: -; CDR3aa: CASRRQGGLGELFF; CDR3nt: TGTGCCAGCAGAAGACAGGGGGGCCTCGGGGAGCTGTTTTTT
j_gene: TRBJ2-1; d_gene: TRBD2; v_gene: TRBV7-3; abundance: -; CDR3aa: CASSLTWTRDNEQFF; CDR3nt: TGTGCCAGCAGCTTAACCTGGACTAGAGACAATGAGCAGTTCTTC
j_gene: TRBJ1-1; d_gene: -; v_gene: TRBV29-1; abundance: -; CDR3aa: CSVDVGGRFEAFF; CDR3nt: TGCAGCGTGGACGTGGGGGGGCGCTTCGAAGCTTTCTTT
j_gene: TRBJ2-2; d_gene: -; v_gene: TRBV7-9; abundance: -; CDR3aa: CASSLNRDTGELFF; CDR3nt: TGTGCCAGCAGCTTAAACAGGGACACCGGGGAGCTGTTTTTT
j_gene: TRBJ2-3; d_gene: -; v_gene: TRBV4-2; abundance: -; CDR3aa: CASSQALRGNADTQYF; CDR3nt: TGTGCCAGCAGCCAAGCTCTAAGGGGAAACGCAGATACGCAGTATTTT
j_gene: TRBJ2-1; d_gene: -; v_gene: TRBV9; abundance: -; CDR3aa: CASSVGGDEQFF; CDR3nt: TGTGCCAGCAGCGTAGGTGGGGATGAGCAGTTCTTC
j_gene: TRBJ2-1; d_gene: -; v_gene: TRBV6-1; abundance: -; CDR3aa: CASRAIHNEQFF; CDR3nt: TGTGCCAGCAGGGCAATCCACAATGAGCAGTTCTTC
j_gene: TRBJ1-5; d_gene: TRBD1; v_gene: TRBV19; abundance: -; CDR3aa: CASSIGTGAQRSNQPQHF; CDR3nt: TGTGCCAGTAGTATTGGGACAGGGGCCCAGAGAAGCAATCAGCCCCAGCATTTT
j_gene: TRBJ2-1; d_gene: -; v_gene: TRBV6-5; abundance: -; CDR3aa: CASSSTDNEQFF; CDR3nt: TGTGCCAGCAGCTCAACAGACAATGAGCAGTTCTTC
j_gene: TRBJ2-7; d_gene: TRBD2; v_gene: TRBV19; abundance: few; CDR3aa: CASSPRGRDYNYEQYF; CDR3nt: TGTGCCAGTAGCCCCAGAGGGCGGGACTATAACTACGAGCAGTACTTC
j_gene: TRBJ2-5; d_gene: -; v_gene: TRBV5-1; abundance: -; CDR3aa: CASSYFEGRQETQYF; CDR3nt: TGCGCCAGCAGCTACTTTGAGGGCCGACAAGAGACCCAGTACTTC